What follows are 8 T cell receptor beta chains derived from one specimen sequenced in a study of cytomegalovirus exposure and HLA in healthy donors. The PCR employed 60 Vbeta primers together with 13 Jbeta primers. Clones were sequenced by immunoSEQ multiplex PCR, and TCRdb holds only the in-frame ones, with some missing. The table lists under 200,000 clones, 55% to 80% of them singletons. Specimen: PBMCs. Receptors originate from a woman under 30 in good health and CMV-seropositive.

The chain uses TRBV7-2 and TRBJ1-1, with D unclear. This CDR3 region has 13 residues. Looked up from germline, CDR1 is SGHTA and CDR2 is FQGNSA. The V end lost 5 bases, the J end lost 8 bases, and 15 bases lay between the germline ends. CDR3 DNA: TGTGCCAGCAGCGAGGGAACCGTTGGCGAAGCTTTCTTT. Protein product: CASSEGTVGEAFF.

This clone has a handful of counts. This chain links TRBV5-4 with TRBJ1-3; tentative D call: TRBD1 (5 bases). Deletions cut 1 base from V and 2 bases from J, with 10 bases between. CDR3 length: 15 amino acids. Germline CDR1 SGHNT, CDR2 YYREEE (reference sequence). The CDR3 DNA reads as TGTGCCAGCAGCTTGAGGGGCTCAGCTGGAAACACCATATATTTT. This translates into CASSLRGSAGNTIYF.

This clone turned up a few times. The chain recombines TRBV27 with TRBJ1-1; D is unclear. The V end was cut by 5 bases, the J end by 5 bases, with 15 bases between. Germline values: CDR1 MNHEY, CDR2 SMNVEV (reference sequence). This CDR3 has 14 amino acids. CDR3 coding DNA: TGTGCCAGCAGTCCCATGGGGAGGAGGACTGAAGCTTTCTTT. It translates to CASSPMGRRTEAFF.

V gene TRBV19 combines with J gene TRBJ1-6, with 7 bases that match TRBD1. After removal of 4 bases from V and 7 bases from J, the junction contained 4 bases not matched to a gene. CDR3 size: 14 residues. Germline V gene sequence: CDR1 LNHDA, CDR2 SQIVND (reference sequence). This CDR3 is CASSTTGVNSPLHF. CDR3 DNA sequence: TGTGCCAGTAGTACAACAGGGGTAAATTCACCCCTCCACTTT.

This chain uses TRBV29-1 with TRBJ1-1; no firm D call. CDR1 is SQVTM, CDR2 ANQGSEA, per germline. Trimming removed 4 bases at V and 4 bases at J, with 7 bases between. This CDR3 contains 11 residues. Here the CDR3 DNA reads TGCAGCGTTGTATTGTCCACTGAAGCTTTCTTT. This sequence encodes CSVVLSTEAFF.

This chain connects TRBV7-9 to TRBJ1-4; tentative D call: TRBD1 (5 bases). The germline CDR1 and CDR2 sequences are SEHNR and FQNEAQ (reference sequence). This CDR3 contains 15 residues. V gave up 4 bases and J gave up 2 bases, with 11 bases separating them. In DNA, the CDR3 is TGTGCCAGCAGCTCCACAGGTTATACTAATGAAAAACTGTTTTTT. This translates into CASSSTGYTNEKLFF.

This clone turned up a few times. The chain has TRBV6-5 and TRBJ1-5; D unresolved. In germline, CDR1 is MNHEY, CDR2 SVGAGI. The CDR3 is made up of 12 amino acids. Trimming removed 5 bases at V and 4 bases at J, with 6 bases between. The CDR3 DNA is TGTGCCAGCAGTCACGGTAATCAGCCCCAGCATTTT. Its translation is CASSHGNQPQHF.

The chain recombines TRBV27 with TRBJ1-4; 8 nucleotides line up with TRBD1. Trimming cost V 6 bases and J 4 bases; bases outside gene matches: 4. The CDR3 extends over 14 amino acids. Germline V gene lookup returns CDR1 MNHEY and CDR2 SMNVEV (reference sequence). The CDR3 nucleotides read TGTGCCAGCAGGCCCACAGGGGGTAATGAAAAACTGTTTTTT. It encodes CASRPTGGNEKLFF.